This T cell receptor beta chain was sequenced for a study of cytomegalovirus exposure and HLA in healthy donors. Broader study findings: Segments of the TCR beta V type were, in most cases, productive about 87% or about 30% of the time in an earlier analysis. Later analysis identified around 15,000 TCR beta sequences associated with HLA alleles, using a false discovery rate threshold of 0.05. Across all donors, roughly uniform sequencing depth was an assumption of the presence/absence analyses.

The sample holds one count of this clone. What it recognizes is unknown. At one of its ends the junction is not consistent with the germline gene, which may arise from a read error. Other DNA sequences in this sample translate to the same CDR3. The PCR made use of 60 Vbeta and 13 Jbeta primers. This table comes from immunoSEQ multiplex PCR, and its TCRdb copy is limited to in-frame clones, with some not included. This sample has around 200,000 clones, with over 60% found just once. This TCR was sampled from a man aged 25-45 years in good health and CMV-seropositive. The material sequenced was PBMCs.

In DNA, the CDR3 is TGTGCCAGTAGTCCACAGGGGGCGCCGAATCAGCCTCAGCATTTT. Translation: CASSPQGAPNQPQHF. The J gene is TRBJ1-5, the V gene TRBV19, with 9 bases that match TRBD1. Per the germline V gene, CDR1 is LNHDA and CDR2 is SQIVND (reference sequence). This CDR3 has 15 amino acids.